This T cell receptor beta chain was captured in a study of regulatory T cells in long-lasting Graves disease. Concerning this clonotype itself: Its antigen is unknown.

Combining iRepertoire HTBI primers with Arm-PCR of CDR3 regions, the authors built TCR beta libraries. TCRdb analysed the multiplex PCR reads with MiXCR anew, one entry per CDR3 protein. The sample holds about 620,000 distinct CDR3 sequences, roughly 16% seen once. As for time point: newly diagnosed GD, antithyroid drugs for less than 3 months. TCR sequences were obtained from RNA taken from PBMCs. General study findings and limits: Persistent patients shared more public clonotypes (around 3,000) than new patients (just under 1,000).

These records were also assigned to another study, of T cells in Graves' hyperthyroidism and ophthalmopathy. From that paper: The study used the HTBI primer set for a first-round RT-PCR of the TCR CDR3.

The source was peripheral blood mononuclear cells (PBMCs), collected at new diagnosis, from a patient treated with antithyroid drugs. This clonotype was obtained from a woman aged 25 to 39 with Graves disease.

The CDR3 region is CASQAQGAYGYTF. The DNA of the CDR3 is TGTGCCAGTCAGGCCCAGGGGGCCTATGGCTACACCTTC. The chain joins TRBV19 to TRBJ1-2; 8 nucleotides align to TRBD1. CDR1 LNHDA and CDR2 SQIVND come from the germline V gene (reference sequence). The V segment lost 8 bases and the J segment 4 bases; nucleotides outside the gene matches: 6. The CDR3 is 13 residues long.